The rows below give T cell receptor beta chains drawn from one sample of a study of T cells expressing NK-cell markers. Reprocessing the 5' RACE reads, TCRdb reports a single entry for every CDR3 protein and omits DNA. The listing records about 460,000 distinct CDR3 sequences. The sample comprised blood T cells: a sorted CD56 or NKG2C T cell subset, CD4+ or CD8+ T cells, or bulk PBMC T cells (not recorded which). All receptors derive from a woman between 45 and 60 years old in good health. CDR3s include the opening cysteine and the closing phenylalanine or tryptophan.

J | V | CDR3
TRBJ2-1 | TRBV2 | CASSEAGGSLYNEQFF
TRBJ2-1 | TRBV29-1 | CSVCRQEKYNEQFF
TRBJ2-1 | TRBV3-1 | CASSLPGTSGRTPLDNEQFF
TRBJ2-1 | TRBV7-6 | CASSLSQGAHNEQFF
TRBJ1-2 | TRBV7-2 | CASSLSPGRGTNYGYTF
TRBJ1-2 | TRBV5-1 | CASSMADASRGYTF
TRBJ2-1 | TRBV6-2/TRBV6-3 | CASSPLINRGEQFF
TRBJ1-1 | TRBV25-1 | CASRQGFGNTEAFF
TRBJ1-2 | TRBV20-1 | CSARGGVGYTF
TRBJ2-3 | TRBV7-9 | CASSLQVGTDTQYF
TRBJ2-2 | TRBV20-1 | CSASQGIDTGELFF
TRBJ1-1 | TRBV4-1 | CASSRLKGGDTEAFF
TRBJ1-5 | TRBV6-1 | CASSAADNQPQHF
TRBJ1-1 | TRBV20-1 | CSASQPTEAFF
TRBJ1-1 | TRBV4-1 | CASSQAGMLEAFF
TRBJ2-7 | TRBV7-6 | CASTRWGGPPYEQYF
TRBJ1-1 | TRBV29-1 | CSVLEYTEAFF
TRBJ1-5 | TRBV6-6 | CASMRKGGQPQHF
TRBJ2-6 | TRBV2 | CASSEWDAGANVLTF
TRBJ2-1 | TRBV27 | CASRTPKGRDSYNEQFF
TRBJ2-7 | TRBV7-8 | CASSRGQGGSYEQYF
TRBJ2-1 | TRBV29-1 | CSGLSSYNEQFF
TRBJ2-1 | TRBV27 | CASRLGSYNEQFF
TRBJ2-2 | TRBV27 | CASSLSFPGELFF
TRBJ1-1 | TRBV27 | CASSLIGAVRMNTEAFF
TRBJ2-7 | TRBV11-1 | CASSSSGTGVYEQYF
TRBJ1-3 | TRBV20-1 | CSASAAGNTIYF
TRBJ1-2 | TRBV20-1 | CSGRKGQGNYGYTF
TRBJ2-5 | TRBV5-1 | CASSEGETQYF
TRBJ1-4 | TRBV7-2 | CASSLLPGINEKLFF
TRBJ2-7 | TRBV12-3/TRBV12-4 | CASSSGDSGSYEQYF
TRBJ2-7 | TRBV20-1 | CSAGTSDPYEQYF
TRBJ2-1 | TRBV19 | CASSIGRGPGNEQFF
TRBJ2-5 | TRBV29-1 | CSVSRISGSETQYF
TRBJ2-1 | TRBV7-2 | CASSGSGDRYNEQFF
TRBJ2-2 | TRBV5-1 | CASSLWAFGLAGDAGELFF
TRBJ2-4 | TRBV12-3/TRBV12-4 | CASSLNAYNKNIQYF
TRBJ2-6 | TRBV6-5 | CASSYILGGTGANVLTF
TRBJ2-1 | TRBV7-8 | CASSAHISGRRYEQFF
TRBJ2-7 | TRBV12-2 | CASRLRIGPEQYF
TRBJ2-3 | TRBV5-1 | CASSLVAKASTDTQYF
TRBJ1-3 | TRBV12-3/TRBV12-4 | CASSLNLGSGNTIYF
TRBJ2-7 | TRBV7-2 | CASSFRTGEQYF
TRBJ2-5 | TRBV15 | CATSRPGTGIQETQYF
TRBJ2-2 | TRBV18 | CASTPTQGRITGELFF
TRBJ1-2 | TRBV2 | CASIQDGYGYTF
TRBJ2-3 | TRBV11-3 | CASSQRASGRSADTQYF
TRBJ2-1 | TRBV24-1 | CATSDLLSINNEQFF
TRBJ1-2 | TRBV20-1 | CSARDPQGSEDGYTF
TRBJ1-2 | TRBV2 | CASNRVYGYTF
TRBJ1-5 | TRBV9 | CASSVGVGLYSNQPQHF
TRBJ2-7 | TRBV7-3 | CASSSAGTGVNEQYF
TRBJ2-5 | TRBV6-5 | CASSPLAGGAETQYF